Each of the 28 T cell receptor beta chains below was sequenced from the same sample in a study of beta chain features in type 1 diabetes. cDNA synthesis used the whole RNA isolate, giving expressed TCRB sequences. Clones were sequenced by immunoSEQ multiplex PCR, and TCRdb holds only the in-frame ones, with some missing. Seen here are around 300,000 clones, 11% to 15% observed once, and the top ten hold approximately 6.7%. Sequenced sample: central memory CD4+ T cells from blood. The source of these receptors is a man aged 25 to 40 in good health.

The genes are TRBV21-1 and TRBJ2-5. TRBV21-1 is reported as a pseudogene. The CDR3 is made up of 13 amino acids. As DNA, the CDR3 is TGTGCGGCTCGGGGCAGGAGAGGGGAGACCCAGTACTTC. The encoded protein is CAARGRRGETQYF.

This clone came up a few times. The chain links TRBV4-2 to TRBJ2-1; D is perhaps TRBD1 or TRBD2 (5 bases each). This CDR3 comprises 12 residues. The germline CDR1 and CDR2 sequences are LGHNA and YNFKEQ. V was shortened by 5 bases and J by 10 bases, with 12 bases between the two germline ends. In nucleotides, the CDR3 is TGTGCCAGCAGCTTGGTGGGGGACGAGCAGTTCTTC. Translating gives CASSLVGDEQFF.

Turning to this clone: One end of the junction fails to match germline, which may point to a read error. V and J are TRBV5-5 and TRBJ2-7; weak D call: TRBD1 (6 bases). Germline CDR1 reads SGHKS; CDR2 reads YYEKEE (reference sequence). This CDR3 region has 12 residues. The CDR3, as DNA: TGTGCCAGCAGCTTGGAGATTGGACAGTACCACTTC. This gives the protein CASSLEIGQYHF. Looking up the rest from reference TRBV5-5 and TRBJ2-7 gives the full variable domain: DAGVTQSPTHLIKTRGQQVTLRCSPISGHKSVSWYQQVLGQGPQFIFQYYEKEERGRGNFPDRFSARQFPNYSSELNVNALLLGDSALYLCASSLEIGQYHFGPGTRLTVT.

In this sample, this clone turned up a few times. The V gene is TRBV6-1, the J gene TRBJ2-1; 8 bases agree with TRBD2. The CDR3 spans 15 residues. The ends lost 6 bases at V and 9 bases at J; junction bases unmatched: 13. The V gene's germline CDR1 is MNHNS and CDR2 SASEGT. CDR3 in DNA: TGTGCCAGCAGCGCTTACGGGACTAGTGTACCTGAGCAGTTCTTC. This translates into CASSAYGTSVPEQFF.

The chain links TRBV4-1 to TRBJ1-1; tentative D call: TRBD1 (5 bases). CDR1 and CDR2 from the germline V gene are MGHRA and YSYEKL. This CDR3 spans 17 amino acids. The germline V and J ends were trimmed by 1 base and 0 bases, with 15 bases remaining between them. This CDR3 is CASSQALSGGLNTEAFF. The CDR3 DNA reads TGCGCCAGCAGCCAAGCTCTCTCCGGGGGGTTGAACACTGAAGCTTTCTTT.

Regarding this clone: A read error may be the cause here, since a much bigger clone is one base away. The chain couples TRBV4-1 to TRBJ1-6, with 10 bases matching TRBD1. CDR1 and CDR2 from the germline V gene are MGHRA and YSYEKL. The CDR3 sequence is 18 residues long. Trimming took 4 bases from V and 7 from J; bases not matched to a gene: 13. CDR3 nucleotide sequence: TGCGCCAGCAGCCCGACCTTGAAACGGACAGGGGGGAATTCACCCCTCCACTTT. Protein sequence: CASSPTLKRTGGNSPLHF.

The V gene is TRBV27, the J gene TRBJ1-2; D is unclear. The length of the CDR3 is 13 residues. The germline V gene has CDR1 MNHEY and CDR2 SMNVEV (reference sequence). V lost 2 bases to trimming and J lost 9 bases, with 13 bases between them. For the CDR3, the DNA is TGTGCCAGCAGTTTAACCGCCTATAATAGCTACACCTTC. Its protein product is CASSLTAYNSYTF.

As DNA, the CDR3 is TGTGCCAGCAGCTTTGGTGGGCCTCAAGAGACCCAGTACTTC. Its translation: CASSFGGPQETQYF. This rearrangement joins TRBV11-3 to TRBJ2-5; D ambiguous. CDR3 length: 14 residues. Per the germline V gene, CDR1 is SGHNT and CDR2 is YENEEA. Trimming removed 3 bases from V and 2 bases from J, with 10 bases in between.

This clone was observed at least ten times. The chain has TRBV19 and TRBJ2-4; 12 bases align to TRBD2. The germline V gene encodes CDR1 LNHDA and CDR2 SQIVND (reference sequence). The V and J ends lost 4 bases and 8 bases, in that order; junction bases with no gene match: 9. This CDR3 has 16 residues. CDR3 in DNA: TGTGCCAGTAGTAAGACTAGCGGGAGCGTGGCGGACATTCAGTACTTC. Amino acids: CASSKTSGSVADIQYF.

The table lists this clone with a few counts. The V call is TRBV9, the J call TRBJ1-1, with 10 bases lining up with TRBD1. Trimming cost V 6 bases and J 5 bases; bases outside gene matches: 10. This CDR3 spans 15 amino acids. Germline V gives CDR1 SGDLS, CDR2 YYNGEE. CDR3: CASTPGGQGVTEAFF. Here the CDR3 DNA reads TGTGCCAGCACCCCGGGAGGACAGGGGGTAACTGAAGCTTTCTTT.

This rearrangement joins TRBV19 to TRBJ2-2; D ambiguous. CDR1 LNHDA and CDR2 SQIVND come from the germline V gene (reference sequence). The CDR3 extends over 15 amino acids. Trimming cost V 9 bases and J 6 bases, with 20 bases left between them. DNA of the CDR3: TGTGCCAGCGTGACATCTACCTCTGGGCCCGGGGAGCTGTTTTTT. This sequence encodes CASVTSTSGPGELFF. Looking up the rest from reference TRBV19 and TRBJ2-2 gives the full variable domain: DGGITQSPKYLFRKEGQNVTLSCEQNLNHDAMYWYRQDPGQGLRLIYYSQIVNDFQKGDIAEGYSVSREKKESFPLTVTSAQKNPTAFYLCASVTSTSGPGELFFGEGSRLTVL.

Remarks on this clone: A read error is the likely source, as a far larger clone sits one nucleotide away. J is TRBJ2-1 and V is TRBV18; D gene uncertain. The germline V gene encodes CDR1 KGHSH and CDR2 LQKENI. V was clipped by 3 bases and J by 2 bases, with 14 bases between them. There are 16 residues in the CDR3. The CDR3 is CASSPPDSRTYNEQFF. The CDR3 nucleotides are TGTGCCAGCTCACCTCCGGATAGCCGTACCTACAATGAGCAGTTCTTC.

The chain joins TRBV7-2 to TRBJ1-2; 7 nucleotides agree with TRBD1. The CDR3 loop spans 12 amino acids. Germline V gives CDR1 SGHTA, CDR2 FQGNSA. The ends lost 4 bases at V and 8 bases at J; junction bases unmatched: 4. CDR3 protein: CASSWTTGGYTF. The CDR3 nucleotides read TGTGCCAGCAGCTGGACGACAGGGGGCTACACCTTC.

This clone was counted between two and nine times. The chain has TRBV5-1 and TRBJ2-7; D is unclear. V was shortened by 0 bases and J by 2 bases, with 9 bases between the two germline ends. CDR1 and CDR2 from the germline V gene are SGHRS and YFSETQ. This CDR3 region has 14 residues. The CDR3: CASSLEPLTYEQYF. CDR3 nucleotide sequence: TGCGCCAGCAGCTTGGAGCCACTAACCTACGAGCAGTACTTC.

This clone was observed a handful of times. This sequence joins TRBV11-3 and TRBJ2-7; D unclear. With 5 bases removed from V and 12 bases from J, the gap between germline ends came to 14 bases. CDR3 length equals 11 residues. Germline CDR1 reads SGHNT; CDR2 reads YENEEA. CDR3 DNA: TGTGCCAGCAGCCCGGGTTACGATCCGTACTTC. The encoded protein is CASSPGYDPYF.

The chain is built from TRBV6-6 and TRBJ2-2, with D perhaps matching TRBD1 or TRBD2 (5 bases each). V lost 2 bases to trimming and J lost 4 bases, with 8 bases between them. Germline loops: CDR1 MNHNY, CDR2 SVGAGI (reference sequence). The CDR3 sequence is 14 residues long. The CDR3 DNA is TGTGCCAGCAGTTACGAGGGGTTCACCGGGGAGCTGTTTTTT. It translates to CASSYEGFTGELFF.

This clone was observed many times. V gene TRBV5-1 combines with J gene TRBJ2-1; 12 bases align to TRBD2. Trimming removed 3 bases from V and 6 bases from J; junction bases left unmatched: 10. Germline V gives CDR1 SGHRS, CDR2 YFSETQ. This CDR3 is 17 amino acids long. CDR3 sequence (DNA): TGCGCCAGCAGCTATCCCCGACTAGCGGGAGTGGGCAATGAGCAGTTCTTC. Translating it yields CASSYPRLAGVGNEQFF.

This chain links TRBV5-1 with TRBJ2-1; D may be TRBD2 (6 bases). CDR1 SGHRS and CDR2 YFSETQ come from the germline V gene. V dropped 1 base and J dropped 8 bases, with 13 bases sitting between them. The CDR3 contains 14 residues. The CDR3: CASSLRGTGYEQFF. The CDR3 DNA follows: TGCGCCAGCAGCTTGCGCGGGACTGGTTATGAGCAGTTCTTC. Combining the CDR3 with reference TRBV5-1 and TRBJ2-1 gives the whole variable domain KAGVTQTPRYLIKTRGQQVTLSCSPISGHRSVSWYQQTPGQGLQFLFEYFSETQRNKGNFPGRFSGRQFSNSRSEMNVSTLELGDSALYLCASSLRGTGYEQFFGPGTRLTVL.

This clone is medium-sized within its sample. The same CDR3 is also encoded by other DNA sequences in this sample. The V gene is TRBV2, the J gene TRBJ2-6; D is ambiguous. The germline V gene has CDR1 SNHLY and CDR2 FYNNEI. V was trimmed by 6 bases and J by 2 bases, leaving 11 bases between them. There are 15 residues in the CDR3. The CDR3 is CASRAEAAGANVLTF. CDR3 coding DNA: TGTGCCAGCAGGGCCGAGGCGGCTGGGGCCAACGTCCTGACTTTC.

This clone was seen once. This chain links TRBV18 with TRBJ2-7, with D perhaps TRBD1 or TRBD2 (5 bases each). Germline CDR1 is KGHSH and CDR2 is LQKENI. V dropped 6 bases and J dropped 5 bases, with 11 bases sitting between them. This CDR3 comprises 12 residues. CDR3 coding DNA: TGTGCCAGCTCCGGGACCCGGGACGAGCAGTACGTC. Protein product: CASSGTRDEQYV.

The chain recombines TRBV7-7 with TRBJ2-3; no clear D gene. The CDR3 extends over 17 amino acids. The germline CDR1 and CDR2 sequences are SSHAT and FNYEAQ (reference sequence). The V and J ends lost 1 base and 0 bases respectively, with 14 bases between them. DNA for the CDR3: TGTGCCAGCAGCTTAGGTATTACGGGTCTAAGCACAGATACGCAGTATTTT. Translation gives CASSLGITGLSTDTQYF.

This clone was found a few times. The chain uses TRBV4-2 and TRBJ2-1; D possibly corresponds to TRBD2 (6 bases). The CDR3 covers 13 residues. In germline, CDR1 is LGHNA, CDR2 YNFKEQ. V shed 1 base and J shed 11 bases, with 12 bases lying between them. The CDR3: CASSQGREFKQFF. The CDR3 nucleotides are TGTGCCAGCAGCCAAGGGCGGGAATTCAAGCAGTTCTTC.

CDR3 sequence (DNA): TGTGCCAGCAGTACCCGACATGGGGGTCGCAATTCACCCCTCCACTTT. Protein product: CASSTRHGGRNSPLHF. The chain couples TRBV28 to TRBJ1-6, with a tentative D call TRBD1 (5 bases). The CDR3 extends over 16 amino acids. The germline gives CDR1 MDHEN, CDR2 SYDVKM. Trimming took 5 bases from V and 7 from J, leaving 18 bases between them.

The chain recombines TRBV2 with TRBJ2-1, with D unresolved. The CDR3 is 12 residues long. V was clipped by 5 bases and J by 5 bases, with 7 bases between them. Germline CDR1 is SNHLY and CDR2 is FYNNEI. The CDR3 DNA reads as TGTGCCAGCAGTAAACTCGACAATGAGCAGTTCTTC. Amino acids: CASSKLDNEQFF.

The V call is TRBV5-1, the J call TRBJ2-1; 8 bases line up with TRBD2. In germline, CDR1 is SGHRS, CDR2 YFSETQ. This CDR3 contains 15 residues. V trimming: 2 bases; J trimming: 4 bases; junction bases outside the gene matches: 5. Here the CDR3 reads CASSLAGERYNEQFF. CDR3 bases: TGCGCCAGCAGCTTAGCGGGAGAAAGATACAATGAGCAGTTCTTC.

In its sample, this clone was seen a few times. J is TRBJ2-4 and V is TRBV7-2, with 8 positions matching TRBD2. The CDR3 has 12 residues. The germline V gene encodes CDR1 SGHTA and CDR2 FQGNSA. The ends lost 3 bases at V and 11 bases at J; junction bases unmatched: 3. Here the CDR3 reads CASSLSSGLQYF. CDR3 DNA sequence: TGTGCCAGCAGCTTGTCTAGCGGGCTTCAGTACTTC.

J is TRBJ1-1 and V is TRBV7-2, with TRBD1 identical over 9 bases. The junction had 10 bases not matched to a gene; V was cut back by 9 bases and J by 5 bases. The CDR3 is 14 amino acids. Germline CDR1 is SGHTA and CDR2 is FQGNSA. The CDR3 nucleotides are TGTGCCAGTAACAGGGGGCCGTTGGGAACTGAAGCTTTCTTT. Translating it yields CASNRGPLGTEAFF.

V is TRBV27 and J is TRBJ2-7; unclear D gene. Germline CDR1 MNHEY, CDR2 SMNVEV (reference sequence). The CDR3 runs to 15 residues. V was trimmed by 6 bases and J by 3 bases, leaving 18 bases between them. CDR3 sequence: CASRRTPEPDYEQYF. The CDR3 DNA sequence: TGTGCCAGCAGACGGACCCCGGAGCCCGACTACGAGCAGTACTTC.